This TCR beta chain derives from a study of response to subunit inactivated influenza vaccine. V was cut by 5 bases and J by 7 bases, with 16 bases left in between. This CDR3 region has 14 residues. TCRdb re-called the RT-PCR reads through MiXCR, storing one row per CDR3 protein. The sample gives approximately 700,000 distinct CDR3 sequences, around a sixth of which show up once; around a tenth is in the top ten. This receptor was taken from a man between 45 and 60 years old who received an inactivated influenza vaccine. The sequencing here drew on PBMCs from blood, taken 12 days after vaccination. J is TRBJ2-3 and V is TRBV12-3 or TRBV12-4; possible D gene TRBD2, 7 bases. CDR3 in amino acids: CASSGGAFSYTQYF. The CDR3 DNA is TGTGCCAGCAGTGGGGGGGCCTTCTCGTATACGCAGTATTTT.